This T cell receptor (beta chain) emerged from a study of vaccination and CD4 T cells after COVID-19. Study results and caveats: Early post-infection timepoints were not included, and relatively few convalescent patients were studied. Recorded median SARS-CoV-2-reactive clonotype numbers increased from 21 to 38 without reaching significance.

This clonotype showed up just a few times. Its antigen is undetermined. The Oncomine TCR Beta short-read assay sequenced DNA from cultured CD4+ T cells. TCRdb itself ran the PCR reads through MiXCR, one entry per CDR3 protein. Of fewer than 13,000 distinct CDR3 sequences in the sample, approximately 49% were seen once. The CDR3 loop spans 11 amino acids. V shed 5 bases and J shed 2 bases, with 4 bases lying between them. Germline V lookup: CDR1 SNHLY, CDR2 FYNNEI. Regarding treatment: roughly nine-day PBMC culture with coronavirus spike peptide pools or control peptides (ViraFEST assay). ViraFEST used peptide pools to expand antigen-specific T cells and subsequently sequenced their TCRs.

The V call is TRBV2, the J call TRBJ2-7; no firm D call. The sequenced sample consisted of CD4+ T cells from blood, cultured in vitro. The source of this sequence is a human donor who had recovered from COVID-19. CDR3 coding DNA: TGTGCCAGCAGTCCCGCCTACGAGCAGTACTTC. This encodes CASSPAYEQYF.